Below, 22 T cell receptor beta chains from the same sample are listed, as sequenced in a study of T cell responses to AZD1222 COVID-19 vaccine. The data were produced by immunoSEQ multiplex PCR, yet TCRdb's version contains in-frame clones alone and is incomplete. In the table there are about 150,000 clones, about 92% of which are singletons. The sample here was peripheral blood, taken on day 0 of AZD1222 vaccination. Every receptor here comes from an adult in good health.

As DNA, the CDR3 is TGTGCCAGCAGCAGGGGCAATCAGCCCCAGCATTTT. Its protein is CASSRGNQPQHF. The rearrangement uses TRBV11-2 and TRBJ1-5; D uncertain. The CDR3 consists of 12 residues. Trimming removed 5 bases from V and 2 bases from J, with 4 bases in between. CDR1 and CDR2 from the germline V gene are SGHAT and FQNNGV. The complete variable domain, with remaining parts taken from reference TRBV11-2 and TRBJ1-5, reads EAGVAQSPRYKIIEKRQSVAFWCNPISGHATLYWYQQILGQGPKLLIQFQNNGVVDDSQLPKDRFSAERLKGVDSTLKIQPAKLEDSAVYLCASSRGNQPQHFGDGTRLSIL.

The chain joins TRBV9 to TRBJ2-5; 8 bases fit TRBD1. CDR1 is SGDLS, CDR2 YYNGEE, per germline. V lost 3 bases, J lost 5 bases, and 12 bases stayed unmatched. The CDR3 length is 16 residues. In nucleotides, the CDR3 is TGTGCCAGCAGCGCATCCGGGACAGGACTTGGGGAGACCCAGTACTTC. Its protein product is CASSASGTGLGETQYF.

This sequence joins TRBV18 and TRBJ1-1, with 8 bases lining up with TRBD1. V gave up 6 bases and J gave up 3 bases; unmatched junction bases: 18. The CDR3 is made up of 18 amino acids. CDR1 and CDR2 from the germline V gene are KGHSH and LQKENI. The CDR3 protein is CASSFSTGVNTFYTEAFF. CDR3 DNA: TGTGCCAGCTCCTTCTCGACAGGGGTAAACACTTTTTACACTGAAGCTTTCTTT.

The CDR3: CASEERADTQYF. CDR3 nucleotide sequence: TGCGCCAGCGAGGAGAGGGCAGATACGCAGTATTTT. This chain uses TRBV10-2 with TRBJ2-3; D may be TRBD2 (5 bases). Trimming left V 8 bases short and J 4 bases short, with 10 bases between. Germline V gene data show CDR1 as WSHSY and CDR2 as SAAADI. CDR3 length: 12 residues.

The rearrangement links TRBV2 to TRBJ1-5; possible D gene TRBD1, 6 bases. Germline-derived CDR1 and CDR2 are SNHLY and FYNNEI. V lost 7 bases, J lost 4 bases, and 11 bases lay in between. The CDR3 spans 13 residues. The CDR3 DNA is TGTGCCAGCACTGACAGGAATAATCAGCCCCAGCATTTT. It is translated as CASTDRNNQPQHF.

This clone was observed once. The chain recombines TRBV27 with TRBJ1-1; the D is unclear. The CDR3 runs 14 residues. Trimming removed 3 bases at V and 1 base at J, with 9 bases between. Germline-derived CDR1 and CDR2 are MNHEY and SMNVEV (reference sequence). The CDR3 sequence: CASSFDYKNTEAFF. The DNA of the CDR3 is TGTGCCAGCAGTTTTGACTACAAGAACACTGAAGCTTTCTTT.

The J gene is TRBJ1-6, the V gene TRBV28, with D unresolved. CDR3 length: 17 residues. Germline assignment: CDR1 MDHEN and CDR2 SYDVKM. V was shortened by 8 bases and J by 1 base, with 18 bases between the two germline ends. DNA of the CDR3: TGTGCCAGCTCGACGGGAGGCGGAAGGTCCTATAATTCACCCCTCCACTTT. Protein product: CASSTGGGRSYNSPLHF.

This sequence joins TRBV18 and TRBJ1-2; D is ambiguous. Trimming took 0 bases from V and 5 from J, leaving 10 bases between them. CDR1 is KGHSH, CDR2 LQKENI, per germline. The CDR3 totals 14 residues. In DNA, the CDR3 is TGTGCCAGCTCACCACCCGGCAGGATTTATGGCTACACCTTC. Translation gives CASSPPGRIYGYTF.

This chain connects TRBV5-1 to TRBJ2-5; 10 nucleotides line up with TRBD1. Germline CDR1 is SGHRS and CDR2 is YFSETQ. Trimming took 0 bases from V and 3 from J; bases not matched to a gene: 2. This CDR3 contains 15 residues. The CDR3 region is CASSLVGTGEETQYF. The CDR3 DNA reads TGCGCCAGCAGCTTGGTGGGGACAGGGGAAGAGACCCAGTACTTC.

The chain couples TRBV14 to TRBJ2-7; TRBD2 agrees at 7 bases. With V trimmed by 4 bases and J by 4 bases, 4 bases remained unmatched. The germline gives CDR1 SGHDN, CDR2 FVKESK. CDR3 size: 13 residues. As DNA, the CDR3 is TGTGCCAGCAGCCTCGGACTAGGATACGAGCAGTACTTC. Its translation: CASSLGLGYEQYF.

The V gene is TRBV14, the J gene TRBJ1-1; tentative D call: TRBD1 (5 bases). Germline CDR1 reads SGHDN; CDR2 reads FVKESK. The CDR3 is made up of 18 amino acids. Trimming cost V 0 bases and J 0 bases, with 17 bases left between them. CDR3 amino acids: CASSQDVGQLPMNTEAFF. CDR3 nucleotide sequence: TGTGCCAGCAGCCAAGATGTGGGGCAGTTACCGATGAACACTGAAGCTTTCTTT.

This rearrangement joins TRBV2 to TRBJ1-2, with TRBD1 matching over 8 bases. Trimming cost V 7 bases and J 8 bases; bases outside gene matches: 6. Germline V gene sequence: CDR1 SNHLY, CDR2 FYNNEI. The CDR3 is made up of 12 amino acids. CDR3: CASTDRASGYTF. The CDR3 DNA is TGTGCCAGCACGGACAGGGCTTCCGGCTACACCTTC. Drawing the rest from reference TRBV2 and TRBJ1-2, the complete variable domain is EPEVTQTPSHQVTQMGQEVILRCVPISNHLYFYWYRQILGQKVEFLVSFYNNEISEKSEIFDDQFSVERPDGSNFTLKIRSTKLEDSAMYFCASTDRASGYTFGSGTRLTVV.

The V call is TRBV9, the J call TRBJ2-2; D is unclear. Trimming cost V 0 bases and J 6 bases, with 6 bases left between them. The germline gives CDR1 SGDLS, CDR2 YYNGEE. The CDR3 runs to 13 residues. The CDR3 is CASSVVGPGELFF. In DNA, the CDR3 is TGTGCCAGCAGCGTAGTTGGTCCCGGGGAGCTGTTTTTT.

The chain links TRBV7-9 to TRBJ2-2, with 12 bases that match TRBD2. CDR1 and CDR2 from the germline V gene are SEHNR and FQNEAQ (reference sequence). Trimming at V came to 8 bases and at J to 5 bases, leaving 0 bases not matched to a gene. The CDR3 consists of 13 residues. CDR3 amino acids: CASGLAGTGELFF. Written as DNA, the CDR3 is TGTGCCAGCGGACTAGCGGGGACCGGGGAGCTGTTTTTT.

This clone was recorded a few times. The V and J genes are TRBV7-3 and TRBJ2-7; a weak D match, TRBD2 (6 bases). This CDR3 is built from 13 residues. The germline CDR1 and CDR2 sequences are SGHTA and FQGTGA. V lost 1 base, J lost 6 bases, and 10 bases lay in between. The CDR3 region is CASSLRGGVEQYF. Here the CDR3 DNA reads TGTGCCAGCAGCTTAAGAGGAGGGGTCGAGCAGTACTTC.

The chain carries TRBV3-1 (or the pseudogene TRBV3-2) and TRBJ2-5; 7 positions match TRBD2. V lost 0 bases, J lost 5 bases, and 9 bases stayed unmatched. The CDR3 extends over 16 amino acids. Germline-derived CDR1 and CDR2 are LGHDT and YNNKEL (reference sequence). The DNA for the CDR3 is TGTGCCAGCAGCCAAGATTGGAGGGGAGGGCCGGAGACCCAGTACTTC. Its translation: CASSQDWRGGPETQYF.

V is TRBV28 and J is TRBJ2-5; D perhaps matches TRBD1 (6 bases). The ends were cut back, 8 bases at V and 4 bases at J, with 14 bases in the middle. In germline, CDR1 is MDHEN, CDR2 SYDVKM. The CDR3 is 13 amino acids. CDR3: CASYLQGTETQYF. In DNA, the CDR3 is TGTGCCAGCTATCTACAGGGAACAGAGACCCAGTACTTC.

The chain employs TRBV18 and TRBJ2-2; D remains unclear. CDR1 and CDR2 from the germline V gene are KGHSH and LQKENI. CDR3 size: 13 residues. V was shortened by 2 bases and J by 1 base, with 2 bases between the two germline ends. The CDR3 DNA sequence: TGTGCCAGCTCACCAAAGAACACCGGGGAGCTGTTTTTT. Encoded protein: CASSPKNTGELFF. Based on the CDR3 plus reference TRBV18 and TRBJ2-2, the full variable domain is NAGVMQNPRHLVRRRGQEARLRCSPMKGHSHVYWYRQLPEEGLKFMVYLQKENIIDESGMPKERFSAEFPKEGPSILRIQQVVRGDSAAYFCASSPKNTGELFFGEGSRLTVL.

The chain recombines TRBV6-5 with TRBJ1-2; the D is unclear. The V end was cut by 5 bases, the J end by 0 bases, with 13 bases between. Germline CDR1 MNHEY, CDR2 SVGAGI. The CDR3 spans 15 residues. The CDR3 region is CASSPDTQANYGYTF. In DNA, the CDR3 is TGTGCCAGCAGTCCAGACACCCAAGCTAACTATGGCTACACCTTC.

The chain employs TRBV4-1 and TRBJ2-1; D unresolved. CDR3 length equals 12 residues. Germline-derived CDR1 and CDR2 are MGHRA and YSYEKL. V dropped 4 bases and J dropped 0 bases, with 1 base sitting between them. The CDR3 nucleotides read TGCGCCAGCAGCCCCTCCTACAATGAGCAGTTCTTC. This translates into CASSPSYNEQFF.

J is TRBJ1-2 and V is TRBV19; 7 bases map to TRBD1. CDR1 is LNHDA, CDR2 SQIVND, per germline (reference sequence). J lost 4 bases, V lost 3 bases, and 5 bases had no gene match. This CDR3 has 14 amino acids. The CDR3 is CASSIPQGVYGYTF. CDR3 in DNA: TGTGCCAGTAGTATCCCCCAGGGGGTCTATGGCTACACCTTC.

V and J are TRBV28 and TRBJ2-3; D gene unclear. V lost 8 bases to trimming and J lost 6 bases, with 12 bases between them. This CDR3 contains 12 residues. Germline values: CDR1 MDHEN, CDR2 SYDVKM. The CDR3 region has the DNA TGTGCCAGCCGATCCGCAGGTGATACGCAGTATTTT. Its translation: CASRSAGDTQYF.